These 2 T cell receptor beta chains share one sample of origin, sequenced in a study of T cells in Graves' hyperthyroidism and ophthalmopathy. Amplification targeted TCR beta CDR3 regions from RNA transcripts. The HTBI primer set was used in a first-round RT-PCR of the TCR CDR3. TCRdb analysed the multiplex PCR reads with MiXCR anew, one entry per CDR3 protein. The sample has about 420,000 distinct CDR3 sequences; 15% to 19% are singletons. The sequenced sample consisted of blood. These receptors were taken from a young woman with Graves' hyperthyroidism.

Comment on this clonotype: This sequence may be a read error, since a much larger clone differs from it by one base. This chain links TRBV12-3 or TRBV12-4 with TRBJ2-4; D is possibly TRBD1 (6 bases). This CDR3 is built from 12 residues. The CDR3 nucleotides read TGTGCCAGCAGTCCAGGGACAAACATTCAGTGCTTC. Translated: CASSPGTNIQCF.

This clonotype was picked up many times. The gene calls are TRBV28 and TRBJ1-2; the D gene is possibly TRBD1 (5 bases). This CDR3 has 19 residues. Looked up from germline, CDR1 is MDHEN and CDR2 is SYDVKM. Trimming removed 2 bases from V and 6 bases from J, with 28 bases in between. The CDR3 coding sequence is TGTGCCAGCAGTTTAGTCCCCTCCCCGAGGTGGTCCAGGGTTAATGGCTACACCTTC. This encodes CASSLVPSPRWSRVNGYTF.